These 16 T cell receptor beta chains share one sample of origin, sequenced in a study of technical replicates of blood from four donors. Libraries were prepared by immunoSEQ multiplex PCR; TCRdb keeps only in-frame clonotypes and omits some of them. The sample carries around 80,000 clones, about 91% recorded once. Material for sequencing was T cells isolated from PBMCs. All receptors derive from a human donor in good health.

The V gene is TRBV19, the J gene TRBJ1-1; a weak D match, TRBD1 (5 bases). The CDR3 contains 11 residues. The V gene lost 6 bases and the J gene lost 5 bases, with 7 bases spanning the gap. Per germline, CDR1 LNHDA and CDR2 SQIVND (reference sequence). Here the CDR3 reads CASRQGTEAFF. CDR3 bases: TGTGCCAGTAGGCAGGGTACTGAAGCTTTCTTT.

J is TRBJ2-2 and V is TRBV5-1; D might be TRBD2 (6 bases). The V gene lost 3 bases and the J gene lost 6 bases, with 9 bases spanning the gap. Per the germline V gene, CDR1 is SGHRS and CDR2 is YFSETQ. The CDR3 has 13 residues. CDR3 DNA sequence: TGCGCCAGCAGCTACGGAGGGGCCGGGGAGCTGTTTTTT. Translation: CASSYGGAGELFF.

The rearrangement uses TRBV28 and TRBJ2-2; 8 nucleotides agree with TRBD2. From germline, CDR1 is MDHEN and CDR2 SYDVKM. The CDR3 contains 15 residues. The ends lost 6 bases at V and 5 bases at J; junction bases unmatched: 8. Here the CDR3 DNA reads TGTGCCAGCAGCCTGCCAGCGGGAGTTACCGGGGAGCTGTTTTTT. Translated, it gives CASSLPAGVTGELFF.

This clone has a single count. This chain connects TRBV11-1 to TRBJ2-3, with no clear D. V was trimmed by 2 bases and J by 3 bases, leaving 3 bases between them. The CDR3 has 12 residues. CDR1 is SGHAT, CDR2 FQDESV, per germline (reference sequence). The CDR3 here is CASSLRTDTQYF. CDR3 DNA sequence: TGTGCCAGCAGCTTACGGACAGATACGCAGTATTTT.

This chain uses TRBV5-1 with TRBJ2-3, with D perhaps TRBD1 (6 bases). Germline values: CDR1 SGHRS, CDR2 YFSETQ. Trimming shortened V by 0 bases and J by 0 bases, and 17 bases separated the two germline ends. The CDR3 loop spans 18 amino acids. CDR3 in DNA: TGCGCCAGCAGCTTGGCCGCAACGGACAGTTCTAGCACAGATACGCAGTATTTT. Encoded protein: CASSLAATDSSSTDTQYF.

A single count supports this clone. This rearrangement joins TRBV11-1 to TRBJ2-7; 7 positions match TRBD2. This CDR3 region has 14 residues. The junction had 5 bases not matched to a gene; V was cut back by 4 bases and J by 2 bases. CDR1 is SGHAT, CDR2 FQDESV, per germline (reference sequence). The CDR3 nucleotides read TGTGCCAGCAGCTACCAAGCGGGACCCTACGAGCAGTACTTC. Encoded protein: CASSYQAGPYEQYF.

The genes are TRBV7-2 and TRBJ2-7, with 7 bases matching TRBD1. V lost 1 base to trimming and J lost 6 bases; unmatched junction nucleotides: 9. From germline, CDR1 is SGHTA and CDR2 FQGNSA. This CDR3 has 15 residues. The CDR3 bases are TGTGCCAGCAGCTTAGATAGGGGGCCGGGTGGCGAGCAGTACTTC. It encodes CASSLDRGPGGEQYF. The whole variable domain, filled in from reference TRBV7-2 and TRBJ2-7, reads GAGVSQSPSNKVTEKGKDVELRCDPISGHTALYWYRQSLGQGLEFLIYFQGNSAPDKSGLPSDRFSAERTGGSVSTLTIQRTQQEDSAVYLCASSLDRGPGGEQYFGPGTRLTVT.

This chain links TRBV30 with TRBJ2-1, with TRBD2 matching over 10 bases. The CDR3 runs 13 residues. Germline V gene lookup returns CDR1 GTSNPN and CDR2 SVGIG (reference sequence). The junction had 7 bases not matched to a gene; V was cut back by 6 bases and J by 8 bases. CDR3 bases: TGTGCCTGTCTGCTAGCGGGAGTGGATGAGCAGTTCTTC. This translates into CACLLAGVDEQFF.

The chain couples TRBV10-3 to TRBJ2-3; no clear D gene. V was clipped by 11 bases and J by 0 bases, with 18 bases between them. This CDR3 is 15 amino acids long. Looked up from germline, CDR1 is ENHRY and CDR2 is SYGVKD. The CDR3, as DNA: TGTGCCTCGAGGATGGTAGGAACTAGCACAGATACGCAGTATTTT. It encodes CASRMVGTSTDTQYF.

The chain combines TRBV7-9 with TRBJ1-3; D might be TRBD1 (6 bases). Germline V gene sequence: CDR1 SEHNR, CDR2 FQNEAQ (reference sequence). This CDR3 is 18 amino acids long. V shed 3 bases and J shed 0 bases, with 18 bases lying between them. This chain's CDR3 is CASSFGNRAMSSGNTIYF. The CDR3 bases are TGTGCCAGCAGCTTCGGGAACAGGGCGATGAGCTCTGGAAACACCATATATTTT. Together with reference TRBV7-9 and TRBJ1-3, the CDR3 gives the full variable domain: DTGVSQNPRHKITKRGQNVTFRCDPISEHNRLYWYRQTLGQGPEFLTYFQNEAQLEKSRLLSDRFSAERPKGSFSTLEIQRTEQGDSAMYLCASSFGNRAMSSGNTIYFGEGSWLTVV.

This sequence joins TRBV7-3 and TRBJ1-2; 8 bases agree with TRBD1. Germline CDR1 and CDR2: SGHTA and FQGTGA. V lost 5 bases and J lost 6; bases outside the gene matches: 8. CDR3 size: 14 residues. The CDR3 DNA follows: TGTGCCAGCAGCCGGACAGGGCCCGTGGATGGCTACACCTTC. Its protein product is CASSRTGPVDGYTF.

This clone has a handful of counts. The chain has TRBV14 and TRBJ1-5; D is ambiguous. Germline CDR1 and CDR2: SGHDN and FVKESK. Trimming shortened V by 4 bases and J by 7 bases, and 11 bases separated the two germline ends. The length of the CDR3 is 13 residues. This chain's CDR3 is CASSPRVRQPQHF. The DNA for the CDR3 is TGTGCCAGCAGCCCGAGAGTGCGGCAGCCCCAGCATTTT. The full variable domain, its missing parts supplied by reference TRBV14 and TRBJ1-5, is EAGVTQFPSHSVIEKGQTVTLRCDPISGHDNLYWYRRVMGKEIKFLLHFVKESKQDESGMPNNRFLAERTGGTYSTLKVQPAELEDSGVYFCASSPRVRQPQHFGDGTRLSIL.

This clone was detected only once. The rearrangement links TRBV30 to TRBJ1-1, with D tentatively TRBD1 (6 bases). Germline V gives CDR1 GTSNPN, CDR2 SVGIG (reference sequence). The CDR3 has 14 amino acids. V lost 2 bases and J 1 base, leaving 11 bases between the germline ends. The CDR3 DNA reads TGTGCCTGGAGTTCAGGGGTGGGGAACACTGAAGCTTTCTTT. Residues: CAWSSGVGNTEAFF. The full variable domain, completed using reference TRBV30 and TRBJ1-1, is SQTIHQWPATLVQPVGSPLSLECTVEGTSNPNLYWYRQAAGRGLQLLFYSVGIGQISSEVPQNLSASRPQDRQFILSSKKLLLSDSGFYLCAWSSGVGNTEAFFGQGTRLTVV.

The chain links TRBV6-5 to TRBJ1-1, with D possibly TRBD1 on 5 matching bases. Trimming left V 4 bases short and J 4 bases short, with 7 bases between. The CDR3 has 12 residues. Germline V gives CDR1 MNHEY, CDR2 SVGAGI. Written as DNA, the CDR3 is TGTGCCAGCAGTTGGGGCACCACTGAAGCTTTCTTT. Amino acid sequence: CASSWGTTEAFF.

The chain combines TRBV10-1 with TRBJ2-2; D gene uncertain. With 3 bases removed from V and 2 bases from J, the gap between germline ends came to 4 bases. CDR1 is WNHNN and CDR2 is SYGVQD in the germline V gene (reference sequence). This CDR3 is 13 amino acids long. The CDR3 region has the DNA TGCGCCAGCAGTGACCCTAACACCGGGGAGCTGTTTTTT. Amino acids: CASSDPNTGELFF.

The CDR3 region is CASRSRLNTEAFF. The CDR3 nucleotides are TGTGCCAGTAGGTCGCGGTTGAACACTGAAGCTTTCTTT. The J gene is TRBJ1-1, the V gene TRBV19, with D unresolved. Germline V gene lookup returns CDR1 LNHDA and CDR2 SQIVND (reference sequence). Trimming removed 6 bases at V and 0 bases at J, with 8 bases between. The CDR3 totals 13 residues.